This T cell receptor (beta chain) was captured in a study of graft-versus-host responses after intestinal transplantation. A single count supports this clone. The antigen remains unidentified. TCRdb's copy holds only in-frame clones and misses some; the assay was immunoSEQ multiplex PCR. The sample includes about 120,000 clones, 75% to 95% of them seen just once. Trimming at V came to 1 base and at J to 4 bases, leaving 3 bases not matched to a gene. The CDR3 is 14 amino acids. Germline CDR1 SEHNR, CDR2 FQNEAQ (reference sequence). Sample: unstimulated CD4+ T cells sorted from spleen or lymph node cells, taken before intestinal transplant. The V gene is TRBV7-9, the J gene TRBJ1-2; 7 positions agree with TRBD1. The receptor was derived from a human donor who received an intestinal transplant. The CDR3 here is CASSLGDSRYGYTF. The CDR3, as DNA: TGTGCCAGCAGCTTAGGGGACAGCCGCTATGGCTACACCTTC.